This T cell receptor (beta chain) derives from a study of response to subunit inactivated influenza vaccine. Study-wide points: The authors suggested that few new T cells are recruited per seasonal influenza vaccination.

Each CDR3 protein gets one entry after TCRdb re-called the RT-PCR reads with MiXCR. The table has approximately 530,000 distinct CDR3 sequences, 6% to 9% seen once. The CDR3 has 11 residues. The V end lost 4 bases, the J end lost 6 bases, and 7 bases lay between the germline ends. This clonotype was seen repeatedly, ten times or more. Antigen: not known. This receptor was obtained from a man between 50 and 75 years old who received an inactivated influenza vaccine. Source: PBMCs from blood, taken around 2 years after vaccination. J is TRBJ2-7 and V is TRBV12-3 or TRBV12-4, with D uncertain. CDR3 amino acids: CASSSLVEQYF. Written as DNA, the CDR3 is TGTGCCAGCAGTTCGCTGGTCGAGCAGTACTTC.